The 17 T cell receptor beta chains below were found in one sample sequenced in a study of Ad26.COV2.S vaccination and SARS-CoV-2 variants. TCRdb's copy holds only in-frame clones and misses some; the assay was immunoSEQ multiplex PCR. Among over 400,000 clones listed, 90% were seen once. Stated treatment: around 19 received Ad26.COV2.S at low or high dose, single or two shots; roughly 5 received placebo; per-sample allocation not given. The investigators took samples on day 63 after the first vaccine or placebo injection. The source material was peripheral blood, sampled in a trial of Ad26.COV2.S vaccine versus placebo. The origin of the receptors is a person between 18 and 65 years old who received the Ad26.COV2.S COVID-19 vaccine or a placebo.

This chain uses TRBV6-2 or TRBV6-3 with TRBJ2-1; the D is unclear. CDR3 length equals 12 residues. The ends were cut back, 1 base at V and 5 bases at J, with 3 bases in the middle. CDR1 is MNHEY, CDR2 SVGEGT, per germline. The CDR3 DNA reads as TGTGCCAGCAGTTACTACAACAATGAGCAGTTCTTC. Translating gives CASSYYNNEQFF.

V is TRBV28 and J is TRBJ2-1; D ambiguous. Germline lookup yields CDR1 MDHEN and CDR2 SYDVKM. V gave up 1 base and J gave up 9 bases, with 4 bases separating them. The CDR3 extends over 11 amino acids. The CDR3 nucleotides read TGTGCCAGCAGTTTATCCCCTGAGCAGTTCTTC. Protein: CASSLSPEQFF.

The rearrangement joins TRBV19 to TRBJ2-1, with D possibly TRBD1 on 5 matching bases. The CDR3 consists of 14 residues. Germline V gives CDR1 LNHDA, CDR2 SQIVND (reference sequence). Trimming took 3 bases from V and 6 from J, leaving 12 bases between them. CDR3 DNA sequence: TGTGCCAGTAGTATGATGTCACAGGCCAATGAGCAGTTCTTC. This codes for CASSMMSQANEQFF.

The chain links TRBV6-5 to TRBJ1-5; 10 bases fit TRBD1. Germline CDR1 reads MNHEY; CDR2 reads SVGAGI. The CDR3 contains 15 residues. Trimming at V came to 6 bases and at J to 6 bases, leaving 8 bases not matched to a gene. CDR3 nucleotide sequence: TGTGCCAGCAGAGCGAGTGGGACAGGGGTTCAGCCCCAGCATTTT. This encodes CASRASGTGVQPQHF.

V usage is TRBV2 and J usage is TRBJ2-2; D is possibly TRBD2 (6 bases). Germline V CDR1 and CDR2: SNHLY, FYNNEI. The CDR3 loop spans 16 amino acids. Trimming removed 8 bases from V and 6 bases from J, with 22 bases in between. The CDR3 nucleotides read TGTGCCAGCCGAGGGTGGCGGGAAGGGTTCCCCGGGGAGCTGTTTTTT. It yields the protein CASRGWREGFPGELFF. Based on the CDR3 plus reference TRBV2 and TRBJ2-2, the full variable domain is EPEVTQTPSHQVTQMGQEVILRCVPISNHLYFYWYRQILGQKVEFLVSFYNNEISEKSEIFDDQFSVERPDGSNFTLKIRSTKLEDSAMYFCASRGWREGFPGELFFGEGSRLTVL.

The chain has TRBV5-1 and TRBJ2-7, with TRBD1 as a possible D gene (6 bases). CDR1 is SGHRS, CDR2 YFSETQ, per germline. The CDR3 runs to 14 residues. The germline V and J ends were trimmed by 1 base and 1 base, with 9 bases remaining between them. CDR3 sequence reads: CASSLSQGSYEQYF. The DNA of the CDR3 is TGCGCCAGCAGCTTGTCACAGGGATCCTACGAGCAGTACTTC.

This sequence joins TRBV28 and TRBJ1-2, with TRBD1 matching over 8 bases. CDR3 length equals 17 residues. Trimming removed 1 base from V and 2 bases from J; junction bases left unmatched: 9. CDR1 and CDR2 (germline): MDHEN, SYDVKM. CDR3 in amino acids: CASSLSGPGGANYGYTF. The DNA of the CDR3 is TGTGCCAGCAGTTTATCCGGCCCAGGGGGCGCGAACTATGGCTACACCTTC.

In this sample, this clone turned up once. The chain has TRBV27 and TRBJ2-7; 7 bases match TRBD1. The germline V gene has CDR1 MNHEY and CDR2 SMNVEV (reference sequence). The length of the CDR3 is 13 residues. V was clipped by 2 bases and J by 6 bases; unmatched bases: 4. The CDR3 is CASSLGQAFEQYF. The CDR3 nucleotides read TGTGCCAGCAGTTTAGGACAGGCATTCGAGCAGTACTTC.

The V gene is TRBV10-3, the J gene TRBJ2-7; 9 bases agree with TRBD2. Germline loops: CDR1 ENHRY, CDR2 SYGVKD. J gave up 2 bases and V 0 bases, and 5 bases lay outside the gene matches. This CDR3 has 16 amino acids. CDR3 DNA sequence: TGTGCCATCAGTGAGTCTAGGGCGGGAGGGGCCTACGAGCAGTACTTC. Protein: CAISESRAGGAYEQYF.

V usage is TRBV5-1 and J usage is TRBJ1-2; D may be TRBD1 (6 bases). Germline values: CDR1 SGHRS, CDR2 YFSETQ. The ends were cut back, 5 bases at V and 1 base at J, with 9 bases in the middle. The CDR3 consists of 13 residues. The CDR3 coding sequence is TGCGCCAGCAGGAGGGACATTAACTATGGCTACACCTTC. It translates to CASRRDINYGYTF. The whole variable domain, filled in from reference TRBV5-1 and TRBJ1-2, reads KAGVTQTPRYLIKTRGQQVTLSCSPISGHRSVSWYQQTPGQGLQFLFEYFSETQRNKGNFPGRFSGRQFSNSRSEMNVSTLELGDSALYLCASRRDINYGYTFGSGTRLTVV.

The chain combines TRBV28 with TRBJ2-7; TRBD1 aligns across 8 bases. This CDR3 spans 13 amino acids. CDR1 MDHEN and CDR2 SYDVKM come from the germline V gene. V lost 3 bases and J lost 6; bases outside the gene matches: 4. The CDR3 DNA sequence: TGTGCCAGCAGTTTGACAGGGGTCGGCGAGCAGTACTTC. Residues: CASSLTGVGEQYF.

The CDR3 DNA is TGTGCCAGATCAAAGGGTGGGGATGAGCAGTTCTTC. Its protein product is CARSKGGDEQFF. The chain combines TRBV2 with TRBJ2-1, with no clear D. Germline assignment: CDR1 SNHLY and CDR2 FYNNEI. The length of the CDR3 is 12 residues. V shed 9 bases and J shed 8 bases, with 14 bases lying between them.

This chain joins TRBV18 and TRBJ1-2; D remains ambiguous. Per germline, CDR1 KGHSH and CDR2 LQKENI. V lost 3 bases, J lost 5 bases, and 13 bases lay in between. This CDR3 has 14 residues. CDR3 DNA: TGTGCCAGCTCACCGGTAACCCGGGAGTATGGCTACACCTTC. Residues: CASSPVTREYGYTF.

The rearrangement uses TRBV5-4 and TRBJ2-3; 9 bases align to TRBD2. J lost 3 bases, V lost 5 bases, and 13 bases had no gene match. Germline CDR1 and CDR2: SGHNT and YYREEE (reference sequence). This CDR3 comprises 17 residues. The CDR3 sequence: CASRRSLGLAETDTQYF. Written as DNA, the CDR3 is TGTGCCAGCAGACGAAGCCTGGGACTAGCAGAAACAGATACGCAGTATTTT.

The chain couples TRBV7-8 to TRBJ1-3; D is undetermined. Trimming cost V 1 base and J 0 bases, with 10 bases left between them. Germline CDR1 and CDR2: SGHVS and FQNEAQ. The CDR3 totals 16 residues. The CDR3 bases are TGTGCCAGCAGCTTAGACTCACAGACCTCTGGAAACACCATATATTTT. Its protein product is CASSLDSQTSGNTIYF.

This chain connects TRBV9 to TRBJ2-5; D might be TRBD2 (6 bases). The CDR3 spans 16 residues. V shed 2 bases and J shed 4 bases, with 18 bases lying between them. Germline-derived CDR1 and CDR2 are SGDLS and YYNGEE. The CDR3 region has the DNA TGTGCCAGCAGCGTGGGAGGAAGGGGCGCGGGAGAGACCCAGTACTTC. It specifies CASSVGGRGAGETQYF.

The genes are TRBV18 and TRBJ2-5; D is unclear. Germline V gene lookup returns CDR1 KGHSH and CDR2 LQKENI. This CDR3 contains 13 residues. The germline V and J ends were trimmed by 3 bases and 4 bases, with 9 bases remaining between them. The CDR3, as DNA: TGTGCCAGCTCACCGATGGGAAGAGAGACCCAGTACTTC. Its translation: CASSPMGRETQYF.